This entry concerns a single TCR beta chain. The source of the sample is a study of blood T cell repertoires in COVID-19. The overall study: Italy, Spain and the United States were the sources of the convalescent and acute COVID-19 samples.

With 5 bases removed from V and 8 bases from J, the gap between germline ends came to 15 bases. The CDR3 is made up of 13 amino acids. The germline V gene has CDR1 SGHAT and CDR2 FQDESV (reference sequence). As handled by the study authors: Counts of nucleated cells, estimated from reference gene primer amplification, were obtained. Profiled with immunoSEQ multiplex PCR; TCRdb holds only in-frame clones, not every one. Clonal size and the V and J genes are those of that table, whereas D and trimming came from the DNA. The sample lists over 100,000 clones, more than 75% occurring once. The sequence was collected from a man between 35 and 55 years old with acute or convalescent COVID-19. The V call is TRBV11-1, the J call TRBJ1-2; no firm D call. Sequencing was performed on peripheral blood. The CDR3 region has the DNA TGTGCCAGCAGCCCCCGGACTATGCGGGGCTACACCTTC. Translation: CASSPRTMRGYTF.